This T cell receptor beta chain was observed in a study of control samples from healthy donors and cancer patients. The protocol was immunoSEQ multiplex PCR, while the TCRdb copy is restricted to in-frame clones and leaves out a portion. Of about 150,000 clones listed, just under 95% are singletons. Germline V lookup: CDR1 MNHEY, CDR2 SMNVEV (reference sequence). The CDR3 has 15 residues. V gave up 5 bases and J gave up 7 bases; unmatched junction bases: 11. The rearrangement uses TRBV27 and TRBJ1-2; TRBD1 matches at 9 bases. The sequence was obtained from a middle-aged man in good health. Sequencing used blood. As DNA, the CDR3 is TGTGCCAGCAGTAAAGGACAGGGGCTAGTAGCTGGCTACACCTTC. Translation gives CASSKGQGLVAGYTF.